This T cell receptor beta chain is drawn from a study of T cells after yellow fever vaccination. On this clonotype itself: A junction end diverges from the germline sequence, so it may reflect a read error.

TCRdb ran MiXCR on the 5' RACE reads and lists one entry per CDR3 protein. Seen here are fewer than 350,000 distinct CDR3 sequences, approximately 9% observed once, and the top ten hold roughly 18%. The CDR3 runs 13 residues. Per germline, CDR1 SEHNR and CDR2 FQNEAQ (reference sequence). This sequence originates from a man aged 18-30 years who received the YFV17D yellow fever vaccine. V is TRBV7-9 and J is TRBJ2-3; no reliable D call. The sample in question was PBMCs, obtained on the day of the first yellow fever vaccination. In DNA, the CDR3 is TGTGCCATCAGCTTGGAAGGCACAGATACGCAGTATTTT. Its translation is CAISLEGTDTQYF.